In its sample, the clone carrying this T cell receptor (beta chain) was seen once. This sample is part of a study of blood T cell repertoires in COVID-19. At the level of the study: Some COVID-19 samples were acute and others convalescent; all came from the United States, Italy and Spain. PBMCs, B-cell-depleted T cells, or T cells provided the cDNA or gDNA that made up the material.

Clones were sequenced by immunoSEQ multiplex PCR, and TCRdb holds only the in-frame ones, with some missing. Here the sample spans about 290,000 clones, under 90% being singletons. Recovery among Cohort 3 donors was established by two negative PCRs, clearance, or symptom resolution. Germline V gene data show CDR1 as DFQATT and CDR2 as SNEGSKA (reference sequence). Trimming took off 4 bases at V and 1 base at J, with 9 bases between the two ends. This CDR3 has 13 residues. The clonotype comes from a woman between 35 and 50 years old who had recovered from COVID-19. The sequencing input was PBMCs or T cells enriched from blood (not recorded which). The V call is TRBV20-1, the J call TRBJ2-3, with D possibly being TRBD1 (5 bases). CDR3 sequence reads: CSATDSRTDTQYF. The CDR3, as DNA: TGCAGTGCTACTGACAGTCGCACAGATACGCAGTATTTT.